Following are 15 T cell receptor beta chains from one sample sequenced in a study of regulatory T cells in long-lasting Graves disease. The time point was: newly diagnosed GD, antithyroid drugs for less than 3 months. TCR sequences were obtained from RNA taken from PBMCs. Investigators prepared the TCR beta libraries by applying iRepertoire HTBI primers and Arm-PCR of CDR3 regions. TCRdb itself ran the multiplex PCR reads through MiXCR, one entry per CDR3 protein. Of around 500,000 distinct CDR3 sequences detected, about 16% appear once; the ten largest clones hold 20% to 25%. The data also belong to a second study, concerning T cells in Graves' hyperthyroidism and ophthalmopathy.

The starting material was peripheral blood mononuclear cells (PBMCs), obtained at new diagnosis, from a patient treated with antithyroid drugs. These receptors originate from a woman aged 40-65 years with Graves disease.

The table lists this clonotype with many counts. The J gene is TRBJ1-1, the V gene TRBV30; D is undetermined. V was shortened by 2 bases and J by 1 base, with 23 bases between the two germline ends. The CDR3 extends over 18 amino acids. Germline V gives CDR1 GTSNPN, CDR2 SVGIG (reference sequence). In nucleotides, the CDR3 is TGTGCCTGGAGTCCCCACAGCCTCTTAGTATTCCCGAACACTGAAGCTTTCTTT. Protein product: CAWSPHSLLVFPNTEAFF.

In this sample, this clonotype turned up many times. The chain couples TRBV29-1 to TRBJ2-7; D is ambiguous. The ends were cut back, 4 bases at V and 1 base at J, with 20 bases in the middle. The germline gives CDR1 SQVTM, CDR2 ANQGSEA. The CDR3 has 16 residues. The chain's CDR3 is CSVGISWWGTSYEQYF. In DNA, the CDR3 is TGCAGCGTTGGGATATCTTGGTGGGGAACTTCCTACGAGCAGTACTTC.

A single count supports this clonotype. The chain links TRBV12-3 or TRBV12-4 to TRBJ2-7; 9 bases agree with TRBD1. V shed 1 base and J 9 bases; nucleotides not matched to a gene: 7. The CDR3 is made up of 14 amino acids. The chain's CDR3 is CASSLVGTGLGQYF. The CDR3 DNA follows: TGTGCCAGCAGTTTAGTAGGGACAGGGCTTGGGCAGTACTTC.

A few counts support this clonotype. J is TRBJ1-1 and V is TRBV19; 7 bases map to TRBD1. This CDR3 comprises 13 residues. Germline V lookup: CDR1 LNHDA, CDR2 SQIVND (reference sequence). J lost 9 bases, V lost 4 bases, and 8 bases had no gene match. The CDR3 nucleotides are TGTGCCAGTAGTACTTCACAGGGGTGGAAAGCTTTCTTT. This sequence encodes CASSTSQGWKAFF.

This clonotype has a count of ten or more. This chain uses TRBV11-3 with TRBJ2-3, with 7 bases identical to TRBD2. There are 16 residues in the CDR3. Germline V CDR1 and CDR2: SGHNT, YENEEA. The trim removed 2 bases at V and 0 bases at J, leaving 5 bases unmatched. The CDR3 protein is CASSLRGGGSTDTQYF. Written as DNA, the CDR3 is TGTGCCAGCAGCTTACGCGGGGGAGGTAGCACAGATACGCAGTATTTT.

At least ten counts were recorded for this clonotype. CDR3 nucleotide sequence: TGTGCCAGCAGCTCCGGGACTAGGTCCCATGAGCAGTTCTTC. Its translation is CASSSGTRSHEQFF. This chain joins TRBV11-2 and TRBJ2-1; 8 bases line up with TRBD2. Germline V gene sequence: CDR1 SGHAT, CDR2 FQNNGV. The CDR3 has 14 residues. With V trimmed by 4 bases and J by 8 bases, 7 bases remained unmatched.

As for this clonotype: A much larger clone lies one base from this, so it may be a read error. CDR3 in amino acids: CASSDRLDWLYNEQLF. DNA for the CDR3: TGTGCCAGCAGTGACCGGCTTGATTGGTTATACAATGAGCAGCTCTTC. The V gene is TRBV2, the J gene TRBJ2-1; D gene uncertain. The germline V gene encodes CDR1 SNHLY and CDR2 FYNNEI. CDR3 size: 16 residues.

The table lists this clonotype with many counts. The chain joins TRBV2 to TRBJ1-2; D is ambiguous. The CDR3 sequence is 13 residues long. Germline CDR1 and CDR2: SNHLY and FYNNEI. Trimming shortened V by 5 bases and J by 7 bases, and 14 bases separated the two germline ends. DNA of the CDR3: TGTGCCAGCAGTTCGGCCCTGGAGCGTGGCTACACCTTC. Translating it yields CASSSALERGYTF.

Many counts were recorded for this clonotype. The gene calls are TRBV5-1 and TRBJ1-2; D is unclear. Germline loops: CDR1 SGHRS, CDR2 YFSETQ. The CDR3 sequence is 13 residues long. The ends were cut back, 2 bases at V and 8 bases at J, with 13 bases in the middle. CDR3 residues: CASSFLGSDGYTF. CDR3 bases: TGCGCCAGCAGCTTCCTGGGGTCCGACGGCTACACCTTC.

The genes are TRBV6-2 or TRBV6-3 and TRBJ2-7; D may be TRBD1 or TRBD2 (6 bases each). This CDR3 is 14 amino acids long. V lost 7 bases and J lost 2, with 15 bases in between. CDR1 and CDR2 from the germline V gene are MNHEY and SVGEGT. The DNA for the CDR3 is TGTGCCAGCACCGAGGGGGGCAGTCCCTACGAGCAGTACTTC. This sequence encodes CASTEGGSPYEQYF.

This clonotype came up a few times. The chain is built from TRBV19 and TRBJ2-5; TRBD2 aligns across 12 bases. The CDR3 has 16 amino acids. From germline, CDR1 is LNHDA and CDR2 SQIVND (reference sequence). V was clipped by 4 bases and J by 5 bases; unmatched bases: 8. The chain's CDR3 is CASSTSGGGPRETQYF. DNA of the CDR3: TGTGCCAGTAGTACTAGCGGGGGGGGGCCAAGGGAGACCCAGTACTTC.

To note about this clonotype: A much larger clone differs from this one at a single base, so this may be a read error. The chain combines TRBV5-1 with TRBJ2-7; D is unresolved. This CDR3 spans 12 amino acids. Looked up from germline, CDR1 is SGHRS and CDR2 is YFSETQ. The CDR3 protein is CVSSLTNYEQYF. The CDR3 nucleotides are TGCGTCAGCAGCTTGACCAACTACGAGCAGTACTTC.

The gene calls are TRBV6-1 and TRBJ2-1, with TRBD1 matching 9 bases. Per germline, CDR1 MNHNS and CDR2 SASEGT. The CDR3 has 14 residues. V was pared by 8 bases and J by 9 bases, with 11 bases of the junction left unmatched. The chain's CDR3 is CASDSGTGPGEQFF. The CDR3 nucleotides read TGTGCCAGCGACTCCGGGACAGGGCCCGGTGAGCAGTTCTTC.

This clonotype was recorded many times. The chain is built from TRBV20-1 and TRBJ2-5, with TRBD2 identical over 8 bases. The V gene's germline CDR1 is DFQATT and CDR2 SNEGSKA (reference sequence). This CDR3 is 16 amino acids long. V lost 1 base, J lost 2 bases, and 9 bases stayed unmatched. CDR3 sequence reads: CSARAPPGGGQETQYF. The CDR3 nucleotides read TGCAGTGCTAGAGCACCTCCGGGGGGGGGTCAAGAGACCCAGTACTTC.

This clonotype was counted ten times or more. This rearrangement joins TRBV20-1 to TRBJ2-1, with 12 bases lining up with TRBD1. Germline V gene lookup returns CDR1 DFQATT and CDR2 SNEGSKA (reference sequence). V lost 2 bases, J lost 7 bases, and 6 bases stayed unmatched. The CDR3 is made up of 15 amino acids. The CDR3 here is CSARPGTGGMNEQFF. DNA of the CDR3: TGCAGTGCTAGACCCGGGACAGGGGGCATGAATGAGCAGTTCTTC.